Listed below are T cell receptor beta chains from one sample, sequenced in a study of response to subunit inactivated influenza vaccine. TCRdb ran MiXCR on the RT-PCR reads and lists one entry per CDR3 protein. The sample holds 400,000 to 550,000 distinct CDR3 sequences, about 25% seen once. The source material was CD4+ T cells sorted from PBMCs, sampled roughly 5 days after vaccination. The receptors were gathered from a man over 45 who received an inactivated influenza vaccine. Both conserved end residues are part of each CDR3. D genes are given only for firm matches. Clone size is not always given. Where it is, it says once, few, many or a class for expanded clones.

clone size	D gene	V gene	J gene	CDR3 DNA	CDR3 protein
-	-	TRBV3-1	TRBJ2-7	TGTGCCAGCAGCCAAGGCTACCGGAGCTCCTACGAGCAGTACTTC	CASSQGYRSSYEQYF
few	TRBD1	TRBV7-2	TRBJ2-5	TGTGCCAGCAGCTCCCGACAGGGCCAAGAGACCCAGTACTTC	CASSSRQGQETQYF
-	-	TRBV10-3	TRBJ1-5	TGTGCCATCAGTGACGTCCCGGGAGCGCATAGCAATCAGCCCCAGCATTTT	CAISDVPGAHSNQPQHF
few	-	TRBV7-9	TRBJ2-2	TGTGCCAGCAGCTTATATGGGACAACGAACACCGGGGAGCTGTTTTTT	CASSLYGTTNTGELFF
-	TRBD2	TRBV20-1	TRBJ2-1	TGCAGTGCTAGTTTGGCGGGAGGGCCTTCCTACAATGAGCAGTTCTTC	CSASLAGGPSYNEQFF
-	-	TRBV30	TRBJ1-5	TGTGCCTGGAGCGGCCTAGGGCAGGGAAATCAGCCCCAGCATTTT	CAWSGLGQGNQPQHF
few	TRBD2	TRBV20-1	TRBJ2-3	TGCAGTGCTAGAGTGACATTAGCGGGAGGTACAGATACGCAGTATTTT	CSARVTLAGGTDTQYF
-	-	TRBV12-3/TRBV12-4	TRBJ2-6	TGTGCCAGCGGGCTGCGGACAACCGGCGGGGCCAACGTCCTGACTTTT	CASGLRTTGGANVLTF
few	-	TRBV2	TRBJ2-5	TGTGCCAGCAGTGAAGCGCCAGACAGACAATGGACCCAGTACTTC	CASSEAPDRQWTQYF
-	-	TRBV9	TRBJ2-6	TGTGCCAGCAGCGTAGCTTTAAGACGGAGCTCTGGGGCCAACGTCCTGACTTTC	CASSVALRRSSGANVLTF
-	-	TRBV28	TRBJ2-7	TGTGCCAGCAAACAAGAGGGCTACGAGCAGTACTTC	CASKQEGYEQYF
few	TRBD2	TRBV7-6	TRBJ2-2	TGTGCCAGCAGCTCCTACGGGGGGGCTAGCGGGAACACCGGGGAGCTGTTTTTT	CASSSYGGASGNTGELFF
few	-	TRBV9	TRBJ1-3	TGTGCCAGCAGCGTAGGAGGAACATATACTGGAAACACCATATATTTT	CASSVGGTYTGNTIYF
few	-	TRBV20-1	TRBJ2-6	TGCAGTGCTACTGGACAGTCTGGGGCCAACGTCCTGACTTTC	CSATGQSGANVLTF
few	TRBD2	TRBV20-1	TRBJ2-7	TGCAGTGTCAGTGGAGGACTAGCAACCGACGAGCAGTACTTC	CSVSGGLATDEQYF
few	-	TRBV7-8	TRBJ2-1	TGTGCCAGCAGCATGGGAAAAAGCTCCTACAATGAGCAGTTCTTC	CASSMGKSSYNEQFF
-	TRBD1	TRBV29-1	TRBJ2-7	TGCAGCGTGTCATCCGGGACAGCCTACGAGCAGTACTTC	CSVSSGTAYEQYF
few	-	TRBV20-1	TRBJ2-5	TGCAGTGCTAGTCTCCCTATGGGCTTAGGGGAGACCCAGTACTTC	CSASLPMGLGETQYF
few	-	TRBV7-2	TRBJ2-7	TGTGCCAGCAGCTTACGGCAGGGGCTTGGGGAGCAGTACTTC	CASSLRQGLGEQYF
few	TRBD1	TRBV20-1	TRBJ2-3	TGCAGTGCTCTAAGGGACAGGGGAAACACAGATACGCAGTATTTT	CSALRDRGNTDTQYF
few	-	TRBV25-1	TRBJ2-3	TGTGCCAGCCTAAGCAAACTTAGCACAGATACGCAGTATTTT	CASLSKLSTDTQYF
-	TRBD2	TRBV28	TRBJ2-1	TGTGCCATCACCCCCCAGGGACTAGCGGGAGAGAATGAGCAGTTCTTC	CAITPQGLAGENEQFF
-	TRBD2	TRBV6-1	TRBJ2-2	TGTGCCAGCAGTCCCCACAGCGGGAGGAACACCGGGGAGCTGTTTTTT	CASSPHSGRNTGELFF
-	TRBD2	TRBV12-3/TRBV12-4	TRBJ2-7	TGTGCCAGCAGGGCTAGCGGGAGGCAGAACGAGCAGTACTTC	CASRASGRQNEQYF
few	TRBD1	TRBV5-1	TRBJ2-7	TGCGCCAGCAGCTTGACGGGACAGGGACCCTACGAGCAGTACTTC	CASSLTGQGPYEQYF
few	-	TRBV7-8	TRBJ1-5	TGTGCCAGCACCGAACGGGAGGGCAATCAGCCCCAGCATTTT	CASTEREGNQPQHF
-	TRBD2	TRBV12-3/TRBV12-4	TRBJ2-7	TGTGCCAGCAGTAGGGGACTAGCGGGAGGCCTACTCTACGAGCAGTACTTC	CASSRGLAGGLLYEQYF
-	-	TRBV10-3	TRBJ2-3	TGTGCCATCAGTGGGAGCACAGATACGCAGTATTTT	CAISGSTDTQYF
-	TRBD1	TRBV12-3/TRBV12-4	TRBJ2-7	TGTGCCAGCAGTCCAGCGACAGGGGGAAGGGCCGAGCAGTACTTC	CASSPATGGRAEQYF
-	-	TRBV20-1	TRBJ2-5	TGCAGTGCAACTTACAGTAAAGAGACCCAGTACTTC	CSATYSKETQYF
few	-	TRBV12-3/TRBV12-4	TRBJ1-6	TGTGCCAGCAGTTTAGGAGCAGGGTCTACACCCCTCCACTTT	CASSLGAGSTPLHF
-	-	TRBV20-1	TRBJ2-3	TGCAGTGCTAGAGAGATGAGGACTCTCGCCGGCGGGGATACGCAGTATTTT	CSAREMRTLAGGDTQYF
-	-	TRBV12-3/TRBV12-4	TRBJ1-3	TGTGCCAGCAGAACGGGGGGCGGAACGGCTGGAAACACCATATATTTT	CASRTGGGTAGNTIYF
few	TRBD2	TRBV6-4	TRBJ2-3	TGTGCCAGCAGCGCCTCCTCTCCGGGCGGGAGGGCCGGAAGCACAGATACGCAGTATTTT	CASSASSPGGRAGSTDTQYF
-	-	TRBV12-3/TRBV12-4	TRBJ2-1	TGTGCCAGCAGTTTAAGGCTAGCGACGTACAATGAGCAGTTCTTC	CASSLRLATYNEQFF
many	TRBD2	TRBV28	TRBJ2-1	TGTGCCAGCAGCCCAAGCGGGGGGGCCTACAATGAGCAGTTCTTC	CASSPSGGAYNEQFF
-	TRBD2	TRBV30	TRBJ2-1	TGTGCCTGGAGTTTGTTAGCGGGAGCCTACAATGAGCAGTTCTTC	CAWSLLAGAYNEQFF
few	-	TRBV19	TRBJ1-1	TGTGCCAGTAGTATATCCACGGTCGACACTGAAGCTTTCTTT	CASSISTVDTEAFF
-	-	TRBV5-6	TRBJ2-4	TGTGCCAGCAGCGGGGCCGGTAAAAACATTCAGTACTTC	CASSGAGKNIQYF
-	-	TRBV10-1	TRBJ2-3	TGCGCCAGCAGTGAGATGCGAACAGGGCGCGGGGGTACGCAGTATTTT	CASSEMRTGRGGTQYF
many	-	TRBV4-2	TRBJ2-1	TGTGCCAGCAGCCACCCCGGGGAAATGAACAATGAGCAGTTCTTC	CASSHPGEMNNEQFF
few	-	TRBV4-2	TRBJ2-5	TGTGCCAGCAGCCAAGGAGGCTCCCAAGAGACCCAGTACTTC	CASSQGGSQETQYF
-	TRBD1	TRBV6-1	TRBJ2-1	TGTGCCAGCAGTGGTTACCGGGACAGGGGCAATGAGCAGTTCTTC	CASSGYRDRGNEQFF
few	TRBD1	TRBV24-1	TRBJ2-5	TGTGCCACCAGTGATTTTAAAACCGGGACAGGACAAGAGACCCAGTACTTC	CATSDFKTGTGQETQYF
-	TRBD1	TRBV7-2	TRBJ2-5	TGTGCCAGCAGCTTGAAGACAGGGATACAAGAGACCCAGTACTTC	CASSLKTGIQETQYF
few	-	TRBV12-3/TRBV12-4	TRBJ2-7	TGTGCCAGCAGTCCCGCGGGGGCTGGCTACGAGCAGTACTTC	CASSPAGAGYEQYF
-	-	TRBV7-9	TRBJ2-3	TGTGCCAGCAGCGTACCGGCGGGATCGGGGACAGATACGCAGTATTTT	CASSVPAGSGTDTQYF
-	-	TRBV20-1	TRBJ2-1	TGCAGTGCGATCGACAATGAGCAGTTCTTC	CSAIDNEQFF
-	-	TRBV6-6	TRBJ2-5	TGTGCCGCAGCCACGGCAGGACAAGAGACCCAGTACTTC	CAAATAGQETQYF